This section outlines one TCR beta chain sequence together with its context. Its target is unknown. The sample originates from a study of OX40 agonist ivuxolimab in advanced cancers. Study summary: Hepatocellular carcinoma, melanoma, renal cell or head and neck cancer affected the dose-escalation patients. Overall study results and limits: Averaged across samples, CD8+ T cells carried more expanded clones than CD4+ did.

Collection of blood occurred at baseline, at cycle 4 day 1, and at cycle 7 day 1. Libraries were prepared by immunoSEQ multiplex PCR; TCRdb keeps only in-frame clonotypes and omits some of them. The data contain around 29,000 clones, roughly 92% of them singletons. This specimen consisted of CD4+ or CD8+ T cells sorted from blood, obtained in a trial of the OX40 agonist ivuxolimab. The receptor was derived from an adult with an advanced solid tumor such as melanoma, head and neck, liver or kidney cancer.

The CDR3 loop is CASTPEQTYEQYF. CDR3 DNA: TGTGCCAGTACCCCAGAACAGACCTACGAGCAGTACTTC. The J gene is TRBJ2-7, the V gene TRBV11-2; D ambiguous. The germline gives CDR1 SGHAT, CDR2 FQNNGV. This CDR3 is 13 amino acids long. V lost 9 bases and J lost 2, with 14 bases in between.